Each of the 29 T cell receptor beta chains below was sequenced from the same sample in a study of control samples from healthy donors and cancer patients. The protocol was immunoSEQ multiplex PCR, while the TCRdb copy is restricted to in-frame clones and leaves out a portion. Of 150,000 or so clones listed, roughly 92% were seen once; the top ten hold roughly 6%. Sequencing used blood. These receptors came from a man between 18 and 29 years old in good health.

The chain links TRBV19 to TRBJ1-6, with D possibly matching TRBD1 (5 bases). V lost 10 bases and J lost 7, with 17 bases in between. There are 14 residues in the CDR3. CDR1 is LNHDA, CDR2 SQIVND, per germline (reference sequence). CDR3 sequence reads: CATAPGQENSPLHF. The CDR3 nucleotides are TGTGCCACCGCACCAGGGCAAGAAAATTCACCCCTCCACTTT. The full variable domain, its missing parts supplied by reference TRBV19 and TRBJ1-6, is DGGITQSPKYLFRKEGQNVTLSCEQNLNHDAMYWYRQDPGQGLRLIYYSQIVNDFQKGDIAEGYSVSREKKESFPLTVTSAQKNPTAFYLCATAPGQENSPLHFGNGTRLTVT.

This sequence joins TRBV10-1 and TRBJ2-5; D may be TRBD2 (5 bases). The CDR3 has 16 amino acids. V was shortened by 1 base and J by 5 bases, with 17 bases between the two germline ends. Germline V CDR1 and CDR2: WNHNN, SYGVQD (reference sequence). DNA of the CDR3: TGCGCCAGCAGTGAGTGGGCTCTTGGAGGTGTTGAGACCCAGTACTTC. Amino acids: CASSEWALGGVETQYF.

This chain joins TRBV21-1 and TRBJ1-6; the tabulated D call, TRBD1, remains unverified against the DNA. TRBV21-1 is a pseudogene segment. The CDR3 is 17 amino acids. CDR3 sequence: CASSKQGTGGCNSPLHF. The CDR3 coding sequence is TGTGCCAGCAGCAAACAGGGGACAGGGGGATGTAATTCACCCCTCCACTTT.

The chain recombines TRBV10-3 with TRBJ2-3; unclear D gene. The ends were cut back, 6 bases at V and 2 bases at J, with 12 bases in the middle. CDR1 is ENHRY, CDR2 SYGVKD, per germline. This CDR3 is 14 amino acids long. The CDR3 nucleotides are TGTGCCATCAGCTCCCCAGAGTACACAGATACGCAGTATTTT. This encodes CAISSPEYTDTQYF.

The chain combines TRBV30 with TRBJ1-5, with unresolved D. V was cut by 5 bases and J by 0 bases, with 8 bases left in between. Germline V lookup: CDR1 GTSNPN, CDR2 SVGIG (reference sequence). The CDR3 runs 13 residues. This chain's CDR3 is CAWGGDSNQPQHF. The CDR3 region has the DNA TGTGCCTGGGGCGGGGATAGCAATCAGCCCCAGCATTTT.

This clone was counted between two and nine times. The chain combines TRBV6-6 with TRBJ1-1; D gene unclear. The length of the CDR3 is 14 residues. V lost 4 bases and J lost 1, with 10 bases in between. CDR1 MNHNY and CDR2 SVGAGI come from the germline V gene (reference sequence). The CDR3 sequence: CASSFLGQNTEAFF. The CDR3 nucleotides read TGTGCCAGCAGTTTCCTAGGGCAGAACACTGAAGCTTTCTTT.

The chain links TRBV6-5 to TRBJ2-7; 7 bases are a match to TRBD1. CDR3 length: 11 residues. The trim removed 5 bases at V and 6 bases at J, leaving 1 base unmatched. Germline CDR1 is MNHEY and CDR2 is SVGAGI. This CDR3 reads CASSRTGEQYF. Here the CDR3 DNA reads TGTGCCAGCAGTCGGACAGGCGAGCAGTACTTC.

This sequence joins TRBV7-5 and TRBJ1-5. TRBV7-5 is a recognized pseudogene. CDR3 length: 13 residues. The CDR3 DNA follows: TGTGCCAGAAGAGCGACAAACAATCAGCCCCAGCATTTT. This gives the protein CARRATNNQPQHF.

The genes are TRBV6-5 and TRBJ2-7, with TRBD1 as a possible D gene (6 bases). This CDR3 region has 12 residues. In germline, CDR1 is MNHEY, CDR2 SVGAGI. Trimming took 8 bases from V and 0 from J, leaving 8 bases between them. CDR3 amino acids: CASGQHSYEQYF. The CDR3 DNA sequence: TGTGCCAGCGGACAGCACTCCTACGAGCAGTACTTC.

V is TRBV10-2 and J is TRBJ1-2, with TRBD1 identical over 8 bases. Germline V gene lookup returns CDR1 WSHSY and CDR2 SAAADI. The CDR3 is 13 residues long. Unmatched junction bases numbered 4, after V lost 6 bases and J lost 4 bases. The CDR3 region is CASSRTGSYGYTF. CDR3 nucleotides: TGCGCCAGCAGCCGGACAGGGTCCTATGGCTACACCTTC.

The chain couples TRBV5-1 to TRBJ1-4; D gene unclear. The CDR3 totals 13 residues. Germline values: CDR1 SGHRS, CDR2 YFSETQ. Between the trimmed V and J ends, which lost 10 bases and 4 bases, there was a span of 14 bases. Written as DNA, the CDR3 is TGCGCCTCACAGCAAGCCATTAATGAAAAACTGTTTTTT. It encodes CASQQAINEKLFF.

The V gene is TRBV20-1, the J gene TRBJ2-7; tentatively, D is TRBD1 (5 bases). Trimming cost V 5 bases and J 11 bases, with 13 bases left between them. CDR1 is DFQATT, CDR2 SNEGSKA, per germline (reference sequence). The CDR3 runs 10 residues. CDR3 coding DNA: TGCAGTGCTCAACAGGATCTGGAGTACTTC. Protein product: CSAQQDLEYF.

This sequence joins TRBV3-1 (or the pseudogene TRBV3-2) and TRBJ1-2; maybe TRBD1 (5 bases). The CDR3 runs 16 residues. Per the germline V gene, CDR1 is LGHDT and CDR2 is YNNKEL (reference sequence). The V end was cut by 0 bases, the J end by 8 bases, with 19 bases between. This CDR3 reads CASSQDWLQGRVGYTF. The CDR3 DNA reads TGTGCCAGCAGCCAAGATTGGCTCCAGGGACGGGTCGGCTACACCTTC.

V usage is TRBV4-1 and J usage is TRBJ1-4; possible D gene TRBD1, 6 bases. The ends were cut back, 1 base at V and 5 bases at J, with 17 bases in the middle. Germline-derived CDR1 and CDR2 are MGHRA and YSYEKL. The CDR3 extends over 17 amino acids. The CDR3 region is CASSQARGLDKNEKLFF. The CDR3 region has the DNA TGCGCCAGCAGCCAAGCCAGGGGATTGGACAAAAATGAAAAACTGTTTTTT.

This rearrangement joins TRBV29-1 to TRBJ1-2; 7 nucleotides agree with TRBD1. Germline V gene sequence: CDR1 SQVTM, CDR2 ANQGSEA. The CDR3 spans 13 residues. V was clipped by 6 bases and J by 0 bases; unmatched bases: 4. CDR3 DNA sequence: TGCAGCGTCGACAGGGAAGCTAACTATGGCTACACCTTC. Its translation is CSVDREANYGYTF.

This clone came up once. CDR3 in DNA: TGTGCCAGCAGCAAACACACAGATACGCAGTATTTT. This sequence encodes CASSKHTDTQYF. V and J are TRBV7-6 and TRBJ2-3, with D unresolved. V was pared by 5 bases and J by 2 bases, with 5 bases between. The CDR3 length is 12 residues. Germline lookup yields CDR1 SGHVS and CDR2 FNYEAQ.

The chain recombines TRBV5-6 with TRBJ1-6; a possible D gene is TRBD1 (5 bases). CDR3 size: 17 residues. Trimming removed 3 bases at V and 6 bases at J, with 19 bases between. Germline CDR1 reads SGHDT; CDR2 reads YYEEEE. The CDR3 here is CASSSLQATYGNSPLHF. The CDR3 DNA sequence: TGTGCCAGCAGCTCACTACAGGCGACGTACGGTAATTCACCCCTCCACTTT.

The chain recombines TRBV25-1 with TRBJ1-1, with 9 bases lining up with TRBD1. Losses at the gene ends were 3 bases for V and 1 base for J; bases not matched to a gene: 3. Germline values: CDR1 MGHDK, CDR2 SYGVNS. This CDR3 contains 15 residues. CDR3 in amino acids: CASSDSGQGNTEAFF. CDR3 coding DNA: TGTGCCAGCAGTGATTCGGGACAGGGGAACACTGAAGCTTTCTTT. The full variable domain, in which reference TRBV25-1 and TRBJ1-1 provide the parts outside the CDR3, is EADIYQTPRYLVIGTGKKITLECSQTMGHDKMYWYQQDPGMELHLIHYSYGVNSTEKGDLSSESTVSRIRTEHFPLTLESARPSHTSQYLCASSDSGQGNTEAFFGQGTRLTVV.

This sequence joins TRBV6-1 and TRBJ2-1, with 8 nucleotides matching TRBD1. The J segment lost 10 bases and the V segment lost 3 bases, leaving 11 bases of the junction unmatched. Germline CDR1 and CDR2: MNHNS and SASEGT. This CDR3 comprises 15 residues. The CDR3 sequence is CASSDWAGGAIEQFF. The CDR3 DNA reads as TGTGCCAGCAGTGATTGGGCAGGGGGCGCAATAGAGCAGTTCTTC.

V is TRBV3-1 (or the pseudogene TRBV3-2) and J is TRBJ2-3; TRBD2 agrees at 10 bases. The CDR3 length is 16 residues. Unmatched junction bases numbered 10, after V lost 5 bases and J lost 5 bases. The V gene's germline CDR1 is LGHDT and CDR2 YNNKEL (reference sequence). CDR3: CASSKVVVAGGDTQYF. CDR3 coding DNA: TGTGCCAGCAGCAAAGTCGTCGTAGCGGGGGGAGATACGCAGTATTTT.

This chain connects TRBV5-1 to TRBJ2-3; D unclear. Trimming stripped 0 bases from V and 4 bases from J, with 15 bases between. CDR3 length equals 16 residues. The germline V gene has CDR1 SGHRS and CDR2 YFSETQ. The CDR3 DNA sequence: TGCGCCAGCAGCTTGGAACCGGGCCGCGGCCCAGATACGCAGTATTTT. This encodes CASSLEPGRGPDTQYF.

This clone appeared a single time. The rearrangement uses TRBV6-5 and TRBJ1-3; 9 bases are a match to TRBD1. The germline CDR1 and CDR2 sequences are MNHEY and SVGAGI. This CDR3 has 13 amino acids. The ends lost 8 bases at V and 4 bases at J; junction bases unmatched: 3. DNA of the CDR3: TGTGCCAGCCGGACAGGGGCAGGAAACACCATATATTTT. Protein sequence: CASRTGAGNTIYF.

This clone turned up a few times. The gene calls are TRBV10-2 and TRBJ1-2, with D possibly matching TRBD1 (5 bases). This CDR3 contains 12 residues. Trimming pared 7 bases from V and 4 bases from J, leaving 10 bases between. Germline V CDR1 and CDR2: WSHSY, SAAADI. The CDR3 DNA reads TGCGCCAGCAAAAGGGACTCCTATGGCTACACCTTC. This sequence encodes CASKRDSYGYTF.

J is TRBJ1-6 and V is TRBV7-2; 7 bases agree with TRBD1. V shed 3 bases, J shed 7 bases, and the junction held 9 bases outside the gene matches. In germline, CDR1 is SGHTA, CDR2 FQGNSA. The CDR3 has 16 amino acids. CDR3 amino acids: CASSFSARTGNSPLHF. The CDR3 DNA sequence: TGTGCCAGCAGCTTTTCGGCGAGGACAGGAAATTCACCCCTCCACTTT.

Comment on this clone: The junction differs from germline at one of its ends, possibly a read error. V gene TRBV18 combines with J gene TRBJ1-2, with D perhaps TRBD1 (5 bases). CDR1 is KGHSH, CDR2 LQKENI, per germline. This CDR3 region has 17 residues. The CDR3 bases are TGTGCCAGCTCACCCCTAATGGGAACTTTGTCGGGGGAGACTGAAAGATTC. It specifies CASSPLMGTLSGETERF.

The V and J genes are TRBV5-1 and TRBJ1-6; a weak D match, TRBD1 (5 bases). The germline V gene has CDR1 SGHRS and CDR2 YFSETQ. Trimming removed 4 bases from V and 10 bases from J, with 27 bases in between. This CDR3 has 18 residues. This CDR3 is CASSRIPQMGPGGSPLHF. CDR3 nucleotides: TGCGCCAGCAGCCGAATTCCCCAGATGGGGCCCGGAGGGTCACCCCTCCACTTT. Variable domain in full (rest from reference TRBV5-1 and TRBJ1-6): KAGVTQTPRYLIKTRGQQVTLSCSPISGHRSVSWYQQTPGQGLQFLFEYFSETQRNKGNFPGRFSGRQFSNSRSEMNVSTLELGDSALYLCASSRIPQMGPGGSPLHFGNGTRLTVT.

This clone was seen only a few times. The chain couples TRBV11-2 to TRBJ1-3; no clear D. From germline, CDR1 is SGHAT and CDR2 FQNNGV. The length of the CDR3 is 14 residues. Between the trimmed V and J ends, which lost 6 bases and 4 bases, there was a span of 13 bases. CDR3 sequence: CASRPLGSGNTIYF. The CDR3, as DNA: TGTGCCAGCAGACCCCTGGGGTCGGGAAACACCATATATTTT.

The V gene is TRBV11-2, the J gene TRBJ2-5; D may be TRBD2 (6 bases). V lost 5 bases to trimming and J lost 3 bases, with 16 bases between them. This CDR3 spans 15 amino acids. Germline-derived CDR1 and CDR2 are SGHAT and FQNNGV. The CDR3 sequence is CASSLRGLRKETQYF. The CDR3 nucleotides read TGTGCCAGCAGCCTGCGGGGTTTACGGAAAGAGACCCAGTACTTC.

This rearrangement joins TRBV28 to TRBJ1-2, with unresolved D. Trimming took 5 bases from V and 5 from J, leaving 12 bases between them. CDR1 is MDHEN and CDR2 is SYDVKM in the germline V gene. The CDR3 is 13 amino acids. DNA of the CDR3: TGTGCCAGCAGTCTTACGGGCGGATATGGCTACACCTTC. This translates into CASSLTGGYGYTF.